This passage covers 19 T cell receptor beta chains from one sample sequenced in a study of T-cell reconstitution after alpha-beta-depleted transplantation in children. A library of TCRbeta sequences, prepared with unique molecular identifiers, was generated. One entry per CDR3 protein results from TCRdb running MiXCR on the PCR reads. The sample holds approximately 980,000 distinct CDR3 sequences, about 30% seen once. The sample consisted of PBMCs, mostly from graft donor cells, taken 360 days after TCRalphabeta/CD19-depleted stem cell transplant. Source of these receptors: a boy in the first two years of life who had a stem cell transplant for SCID, so the T cells may come from the graft donor.

Only a few counts were recorded for this clonotype. This chain links TRBV4-2 with TRBJ2-3; tentative D call: TRBD1 (6 bases). The CDR3 consists of 15 residues. Germline V gene data show CDR1 as LGHNA and CDR2 as YNFKEQ. V was shortened by 2 bases and J by 2 bases, with 11 bases between the two germline ends. CDR3 amino acids: CASSQRGHPTDTQYF. In DNA, the CDR3 is TGTGCCAGCAGCCAACGGGGACACCCCACAGATACGCAGTATTTT.

This chain uses TRBV6-1 with TRBJ1-5, with D possibly matching TRBD1 (5 bases). This CDR3 has 15 amino acids. Per germline, CDR1 MNHNS and CDR2 SASEGT. V dropped 8 bases and J dropped 0 bases, with 14 bases sitting between them. Here the CDR3 reads CASDGGTNSNQPQHF. The CDR3 nucleotides read TGTGCCAGCGACGGGGGAACCAATAGCAATCAGCCCCAGCATTTT.

The chain joins TRBV12-3 or TRBV12-4 to TRBJ2-7, with TRBD1 matching 10 bases. This CDR3 region has 14 residues. The trim removed 7 bases at V and 2 bases at J, leaving 5 bases unmatched. The DNA for the CDR3 is TGTGCCAGCACTACCGGGACAGGGGCCTACGAGCAGTACTTC. It is translated as CASTTGTGAYEQYF.

This clonotype has more than one count but fewer than ten. In DNA, the CDR3 is TGTGCCAGCAGCTTCTTCGGGGGGCCTAGCGGGGAGCTGTTTTTT. Translation gives CASSFFGGPSGELFF. The chain recombines TRBV11-2 with TRBJ2-2; possible D gene TRBD2, 7 bases. This CDR3 region has 15 residues. Trimming removed 3 bases from V and 7 bases from J, with 15 bases in between. Looked up from germline, CDR1 is SGHAT and CDR2 is FQNNGV. Supplemented by reference TRBV11-2 and TRBJ2-2, the full variable domain reads EAGVAQSPRYKIIEKRQSVAFWCNPISGHATLYWYQQILGQGPKLLIQFQNNGVVDDSQLPKDRFSAERLKGVDSTLKIQPAKLEDSAVYLCASSFFGGPSGELFFGEGSRLTVL.

The V call is TRBV27, the J call TRBJ2-1; no firm D call. The CDR3 has 13 residues. Trimming took 2 bases from V and 5 from J, leaving 7 bases between them. The germline gives CDR1 MNHEY, CDR2 SMNVEV (reference sequence). The CDR3 protein is CASSLRVDNEQFF. Written as DNA, the CDR3 is TGTGCCAGCAGTTTAAGGGTTGACAATGAGCAGTTCTTC.

This clonotype has a count of ten or more. The V call is TRBV5-1, the J call TRBJ2-7; D possibly corresponds to TRBD2 (6 bases). V was cut by 3 bases and J by 2 bases, with 12 bases left in between. The germline CDR1 and CDR2 sequences are SGHRS and YFSETQ. The CDR3 is 14 residues long. Here the CDR3 DNA reads TGCGCCAGCAGCTCCCCCGGGAGCACCTACGAGCAGTACTTC. It is translated as CASSSPGSTYEQYF.

This clonotype was observed a handful of times. This chain joins TRBV4-1 and TRBJ2-7, with D possibly TRBD1 on 6 matching bases. In germline, CDR1 is MGHRA, CDR2 YSYEKL. The CDR3 runs 14 residues. V lost 1 base to trimming and J lost 2 bases, with 9 bases between them. CDR3: CASSQVGATYEQYF. CDR3 nucleotide sequence: TGCGCCAGCAGCCAAGTGGGGGCAACCTACGAGCAGTACTTC.

The chain is built from TRBV5-1 and TRBJ2-3; 10 positions agree with TRBD2. Trimming at V came to 0 bases and at J to 2 bases, leaving 3 bases not matched to a gene. Germline CDR1 and CDR2: SGHRS and YFSETQ. The CDR3 has 16 residues. CDR3 amino acids: CASSLGTSGTTDTQYF. In DNA, the CDR3 is TGCGCCAGCAGCTTGGGAACTAGCGGGACCACAGATACGCAGTATTTT.

This clonotype was detected a few times. The V call is TRBV28, the J call TRBJ2-7; possibly TRBD2 for D (6 bases). CDR3 length: 16 amino acids. The germline V and J ends were trimmed by 5 bases and 7 bases, with 24 bases remaining between them. Germline CDR1 and CDR2: MDHEN and SYDVKM. This CDR3 reads CASSTDGHKPGREQYF. The CDR3 coding sequence is TGTGCCAGCAGTACGGACGGCCATAAACCGGGGAGGGAGCAGTACTTC.

J is TRBJ2-2 and V is TRBV20-1; 7 bases are a match to TRBD2. This CDR3 is 16 amino acids long. Trimming at V came to 0 bases and at J to 3 bases, leaving 7 bases not matched to a gene. Per germline, CDR1 DFQATT and CDR2 SNEGSKA (reference sequence). The CDR3 loop reads CSARDTRTRYTGELFF. The CDR3 nucleotides are TGCAGTGCTAGAGATACCAGGACTAGGTACACCGGGGAGCTGTTTTTT.

This clonotype was seen many times. The chain has TRBV28 and TRBJ2-2; 9 bases map to TRBD1. Per germline, CDR1 MDHEN and CDR2 SYDVKM. The CDR3 runs 19 residues. With 3 bases clipped from V and 0 bases from J, the junction kept 11 bases outside the gene matches. CDR3 DNA: TGTGCCAGCAGTTTTTCCGGGACAGGGTTCCCTCCGAACACCGGGGAGCTGTTTTTT. Translated: CASSFSGTGFPPNTGELFF.

The J gene is TRBJ2-7, the V gene TRBV5-1, with D uncertain. The germline V gene has CDR1 SGHRS and CDR2 YFSETQ. CDR3 length: 15 residues. The germline V and J ends were trimmed by 0 bases and 2 bases, with 12 bases remaining between them. The CDR3 DNA follows: TGCGCCAGCAGCTTGGGACAAACCAAGACCTACGAGCAGTACTTC. It specifies CASSLGQTKTYEQYF.

This clonotype was detected only a few times. The chain has TRBV21-1 and TRBJ2-7; the listed D gene, TRBD1, was not tested against the DNA. TRBV21-1 is flagged as a pseudogene. The CDR3 is 15 amino acids. CDR3 loop: CASSKGRTGIYEQYF. DNA of the CDR3: TGTGCCAGCAGCAAAGGGAGGACAGGTATATACGAGCAGTACTTC.

This clonotype was seen a few times. This CDR3 is CSASLSSGGEGTQYF. The CDR3 DNA reads as TGCAGTGCTAGTCTGTCTAGCGGGGGCGAAGGGACCCAGTACTTC. The chain uses TRBV20-1 and TRBJ2-5; 10 nucleotides align to TRBD2. CDR1 and CDR2 (germline): DFQATT, SNEGSKA (reference sequence). J was trimmed by 7 bases and V by 3 bases; bases with no gene match: 11. This CDR3 spans 15 amino acids.

This clonotype has only a few counts. J is TRBJ1-1 and V is TRBV3-1; D not certain. V was cut by 4 bases and J by 0 bases, with 15 bases left in between. CDR1 is LGHDT, CDR2 YNNKEL, per germline (reference sequence). The CDR3 has 16 residues. CDR3 sequence (DNA): TGTGCCAGCAGCCCTCCGACGGTACTAATGAACACTGAAGCTTTCTTT. It codes for CASSPPTVLMNTEAFF.

The chain is built from TRBV28 and TRBJ1-1; weak D call: TRBD1 (5 bases). V lost 5 bases and J 0 bases, leaving 16 bases between the germline ends. Germline assignment: CDR1 MDHEN and CDR2 SYDVKM. There are 16 residues in the CDR3. CDR3 nucleotide sequence: TGTGCCAGCAGTCTACCTGGCGGGGGACTGAACACTGAAGCTTTCTTT. Protein: CASSLPGGGLNTEAFF.

The V and J genes are TRBV4-3 and TRBJ2-5; D tentatively fits TRBD1 or TRBD2 (7 bases each). There are 19 residues in the CDR3. Per the germline V gene, CDR1 is LGHNA and CDR2 is YSLEER. V was pared by 1 base and J by 1 base, with 22 bases between. This CDR3 is CASSQVRGLGGAIQETQYF. CDR3 coding DNA: TGCGCCAGCAGCCAAGTGAGGGGGCTTGGGGGGGCCATCCAAGAGACCCAGTACTTC.

In this sample, this clonotype turned up a few times. This chain uses TRBV5-1 with TRBJ2-5; D remains unclear. This CDR3 has 14 amino acids. The germline CDR1 and CDR2 sequences are SGHRS and YFSETQ. V shed 2 bases and J shed 5 bases, with 13 bases lying between them. CDR3 residues: CASSFGPGWETQYF. The CDR3 nucleotides read TGCGCCAGCAGCTTCGGCCCCGGGTGGGAGACCCAGTACTTC.

This clonotype was detected only a few times. CDR3 sequence (DNA): TGTGCCGTACCGGGTACGGGATATGGCTACACCTTC. Residues: CAVPGTGYGYTF. The rearrangement joins TRBV28 to TRBJ1-2; D is undetermined. The CDR3 spans 12 residues. Trimming removed 11 bases at V and 5 bases at J, with 15 bases between. The germline gives CDR1 MDHEN, CDR2 SYDVKM.